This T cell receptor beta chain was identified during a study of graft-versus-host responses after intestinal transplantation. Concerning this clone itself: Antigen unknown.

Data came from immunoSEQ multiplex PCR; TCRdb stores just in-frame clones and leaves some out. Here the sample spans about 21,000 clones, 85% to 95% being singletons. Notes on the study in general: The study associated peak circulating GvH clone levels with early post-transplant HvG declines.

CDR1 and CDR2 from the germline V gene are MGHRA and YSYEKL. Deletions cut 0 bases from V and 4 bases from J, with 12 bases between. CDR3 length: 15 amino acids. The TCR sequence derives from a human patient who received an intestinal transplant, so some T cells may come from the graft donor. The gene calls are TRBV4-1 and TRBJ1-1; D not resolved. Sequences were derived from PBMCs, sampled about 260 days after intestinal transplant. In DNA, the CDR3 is TGCGCCAGCAGCCAAGAATTTATGAGGAGCACTGAAGCTTTCTTT. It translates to CASSQEFMRSTEAFF.